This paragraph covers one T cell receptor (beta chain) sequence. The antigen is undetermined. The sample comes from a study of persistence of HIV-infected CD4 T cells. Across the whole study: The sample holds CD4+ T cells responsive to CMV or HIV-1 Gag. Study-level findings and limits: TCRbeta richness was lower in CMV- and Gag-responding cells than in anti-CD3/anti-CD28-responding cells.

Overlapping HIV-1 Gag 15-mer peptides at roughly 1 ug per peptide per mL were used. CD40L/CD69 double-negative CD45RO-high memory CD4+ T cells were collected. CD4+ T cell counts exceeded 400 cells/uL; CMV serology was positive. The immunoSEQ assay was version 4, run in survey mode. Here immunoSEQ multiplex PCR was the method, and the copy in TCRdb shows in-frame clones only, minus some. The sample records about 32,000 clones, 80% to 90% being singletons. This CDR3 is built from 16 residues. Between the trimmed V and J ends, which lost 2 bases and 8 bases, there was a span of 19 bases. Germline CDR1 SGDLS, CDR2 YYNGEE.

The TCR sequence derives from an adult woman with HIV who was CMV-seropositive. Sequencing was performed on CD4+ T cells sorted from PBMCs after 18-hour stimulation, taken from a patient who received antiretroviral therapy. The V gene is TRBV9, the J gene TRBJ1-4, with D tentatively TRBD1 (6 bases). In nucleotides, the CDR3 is TGTGCCAGCAGCGTCGGTACTTGGGGGGCTGGCGAAAAACTGTTTTTT. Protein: CASSVGTWGAGEKLFF.